The 16 T cell receptor beta chains in this list originate from one sample, sequenced in a study of T cell repertoires in cytomegalovirus infection. MiXCR, applied by TCRdb to the reads, yields one record per CDR3 protein. This sample has 200,000 to 300,000 distinct CDR3 sequences, with 9.1% found just once. The sample consisted of PBMCs. The receptors come from a human donor in good health (CMV status not recorded). Some clones in this sample may be carry-over from other donors' samples.

This clonotype was seen a handful of times. The chain is built from TRBV19 and TRBJ2-2, with D perhaps TRBD1 (6 bases). This CDR3 contains 14 residues. V lost 6 bases and J lost 2, with 10 bases in between. Germline V lookup: CDR1 LNHDA, CDR2 SQIVND (reference sequence). The CDR3 protein is CASRADRNTGELFF. CDR3 nucleotides: TGTGCCAGTAGAGCGGACAGAAACACCGGGGAGCTGTTTTTT.

This clonotype was recorded many times. V and J are TRBV18 and TRBJ1-1; 7 bases match TRBD1. V shed 4 bases and J 1 base; nucleotides not matched to a gene: 9. CDR1 KGHSH and CDR2 LQKENI come from the germline V gene. This CDR3 has 16 amino acids. In DNA, the CDR3 is TGTGCCAGCTCACGGGCCGCCGGGACAGCGAACACTGAAGCTTTCTTT. Its translation: CASSRAAGTANTEAFF. Filled out from reference TRBV18 and TRBJ1-1, the complete variable domain reads NAGVMQNPRHLVRRRGQEARLRCSPMKGHSHVYWYRQLPEEGLKFMVYLQKENIIDESGMPKERFSAEFPKEGPSILRIQQVVRGDSAAYFCASSRAAGTANTEAFFGQGTRLTVV.

In regard to this clonotype: Since a much larger clone is just one base distant, this may be a read error. The chain couples TRBV7-2 to TRBJ1-1; the D is unclear. The germline V gene encodes CDR1 SGHTA and CDR2 FQGNSA. The CDR3 runs to 13 residues. The V end lost 6 bases, the J end lost 6 bases, and 14 bases lay between the germline ends. DNA for the CDR3: TGTGCCAGCAGTTCCAGCGGTGGGGCTGAAGCTTTCTTT. Amino acid sequence: CASSSSGGAEAFF.

The V gene is TRBV5-1, the J gene TRBJ2-3, with D perhaps given as TRBD1 or TRBD2 (5 bases each). The CDR3 is 15 residues long. Trimming cost V 4 bases and J 2 bases, with 14 bases left between them. Germline CDR1 and CDR2: SGHRS and YFSETQ. The CDR3 nucleotides are TGCGCCAGCAGCCGTGGGACGGCCAACACAGATACGCAGTATTTT. Its translation: CASSRGTANTDTQYF.

The chain combines TRBV20-1 with TRBJ2-7; 15 bases are a match to TRBD2. The CDR3 is 15 amino acids. Germline trimming cut 6 bases from V and 5 bases from J; bases unmatched to any gene: 8. Germline values: CDR1 DFQATT, CDR2 SNEGSKA (reference sequence). The CDR3: CSAAGLAGGWNEQYF. The CDR3 DNA reads as TGCAGTGCCGCGGGACTAGCGGGAGGCTGGAACGAGCAGTACTTC.

The rearrangement joins TRBV20-1 to TRBJ1-5; 7 bases fit TRBD1. Germline V gene data show CDR1 as DFQATT and CDR2 as SNEGSKA (reference sequence). This CDR3 is 16 amino acids long. The V segment lost 6 bases and the J segment 6 bases; nucleotides outside the gene matches: 17. The CDR3 loop reads CSATNRGRGSIQPQHF. The CDR3 region has the DNA TGCAGTGCCACAAACAGGGGAAGGGGGTCGATTCAGCCCCAGCATTTT.

This clonotype was recorded many times. The rearrangement links TRBV10-3 to TRBJ1-1; perhaps TRBD1 as D (6 bases). The germline V gene has CDR1 ENHRY and CDR2 SYGVKD. V dropped 6 bases and J dropped 8 bases, with 10 bases sitting between them. The CDR3 is 11 residues long. CDR3 bases: TGTGCCATCAGCCAGGACAGCGAAGCTTTCTTT. This gives the protein CAISQDSEAFF.

This clonotype was seen a few times. This chain links TRBV12-5 with TRBJ2-1; the match to TRBD2 covers 12 bases. Trimming cost V 6 bases and J 5 bases; bases outside gene matches: 5. The CDR3 has 15 amino acids. Germline V gene lookup returns CDR1 LGHNT and CDR2 FRNRAP. CDR3 residues: CASGGLAGGHNEQFF. The CDR3 bases are TGTGCTAGTGGCGGCCTAGCGGGAGGGCACAATGAGCAGTTCTTC.

This chain links TRBV7-2 with TRBJ1-2; D ambiguous. The CDR3 length is 14 residues. V was clipped by 2 bases and J by 4 bases, with 11 bases between them. CDR1 is SGHTA, CDR2 FQGNSA, per germline. This CDR3 reads CASSLIKDAYGYTF. The CDR3 region has the DNA TGTGCCAGCAGCTTAATTAAGGATGCCTATGGCTACACCTTC.

Ten or more counts support this clonotype. V is TRBV12-3 or TRBV12-4 and J is TRBJ1-6; perhaps TRBD1 as D (5 bases). The CDR3 is 14 residues long. Trimming took 10 bases from V and 7 from J, leaving 17 bases between them. CDR3 amino acids: CAIQEGARNSPLHF. The CDR3 nucleotides are TGTGCCATCCAAGAAGGGGCGAGGAATTCACCCCTCCACTTT.

The rearrangement links TRBV4-2 to TRBJ2-2; D is perhaps TRBD2 (6 bases). Trimming cost V 1 base and J 1 base, with 7 bases left between them. Germline lookup yields CDR1 LGHNA and CDR2 YNFKEQ. The CDR3 spans 15 residues. CDR3 residues: CASSQVAENTGELFF. The CDR3 DNA reads as TGTGCCAGCAGCCAAGTAGCGGAGAACACCGGGGAGCTGTTTTTT.

This clonotype has ten or more counts. V usage is TRBV5-5 and J usage is TRBJ1-3; D is possibly TRBD1 (6 bases). The CDR3 has 15 residues. Deletions cut 1 base from V and 4 bases from J, with 12 bases between. Germline V lookup: CDR1 SGHKS, CDR2 YYEKEE (reference sequence). CDR3 region: CASSLPGVRGNTIYF. The CDR3 coding sequence is TGTGCCAGCAGCTTGCCAGGGGTGCGAGGAAACACCATATATTTT.

This clonotype was found a few times. V is TRBV20-1 and J is TRBJ2-1, with TRBD2 matching over 7 bases. This CDR3 spans 15 amino acids. V shed 3 bases, J shed 5 bases, and the junction held 10 bases outside the gene matches. Germline CDR1 is DFQATT and CDR2 is SNEGSKA (reference sequence). The CDR3 DNA sequence: TGCAGTGCTAGGTCCGCGGCTAGCGGACACAATGAGCAGTTCTTC. It translates to CSARSAASGHNEQFF.

This clonotype was detected only a few times. J is TRBJ1-1 and V is TRBV28, with D perhaps matching TRBD1 (5 bases). CDR1 and CDR2 from the germline V gene are MDHEN and SYDVKM. Trimming shortened V by 3 bases and J by 7 bases, and 9 bases separated the two germline ends. This CDR3 is built from 12 residues. The CDR3 nucleotides read TGTGCCAGCAGTTTGTGGGGCCGTGAAGCTTTCTTT. Its translation: CASSLWGREAFF.

This clonotype was detected ten times or more. V and J are TRBV7-8 and TRBJ1-5, with D possibly matching TRBD1 (5 bases). V lost 2 bases and J 0 bases, leaving 17 bases between the germline ends. CDR1 SGHVS and CDR2 FQNEAQ come from the germline V gene. The CDR3 totals 18 residues. The CDR3 protein is CASSLFQAGTYSNQPQHF. The DNA of the CDR3 is TGTGCCAGCAGCTTATTCCAAGCAGGGACTTATAGCAATCAGCCCCAGCATTTT.

There are many counts of this clonotype. The chain employs TRBV7-2 and TRBJ1-5; maybe TRBD1 (5 bases). CDR3 size: 15 residues. The V gene lost 5 bases and the J gene lost 2 bases, with 13 bases spanning the gap. CDR1 is SGHTA and CDR2 is FQGNSA in the germline V gene. DNA for the CDR3: TGTGCCAGCAGCCTGGGACCAGAGGGCAATCAGCCCCAGCATTTT. It is translated as CASSLGPEGNQPQHF.